The 11 T cell receptor beta chains below were found in one sample sequenced in a study of cytomegalovirus exposure and HLA in healthy donors. The study ran its PCR with 60 Vbeta and 13 Jbeta primers. Using immunoSEQ multiplex PCR, the repertoire was profiled, and TCRdb retains in-frame clones only, with some absent. The repertoire holds about 130,000 clones, with roughly 82% as singletons. Sequenced input: PBMCs. The receptors shown here come from a male donor in good health and CMV-seropositive.

The chain employs TRBV7-2 and TRBJ2-7, with D possibly TRBD2 on 5 matching bases. Trimming left V 0 bases short and J 5 bases short, with 8 bases between. The CDR3 has 13 amino acids. Germline CDR1 is SGHTA and CDR2 is FQGNSA. The CDR3 DNA follows: TGTGCCAGCAGCTTAGCCGGGGTGAACGAGCAGTACTTC. It translates to CASSLAGVNEQYF.

This rearrangement joins TRBV5-6 to TRBJ2-7, with D possibly matching TRBD2 (6 bases). V dropped 3 bases and J dropped 4 bases, with 20 bases sitting between them. Germline values: CDR1 SGHDT, CDR2 YYEEEE. CDR3 length: 16 residues. The CDR3 nucleotides are TGTGCCAGCAGCTCCGGGACTCCACCGTCGTTATACGAGCAGTACTTC. As protein: CASSSGTPPSLYEQYF. Looking up the rest from reference TRBV5-6 and TRBJ2-7 gives the full variable domain: DAGVTQSPTHLIKTRGQQVTLRCSPKSGHDTVSWYQQALGQGPQFIFQYYEEEERQRGNFPDRFSGHQFPNYSSELNVNALLLGDSALYLCASSSGTPPSLYEQYFGPGTRLTVT.

This clone was counted between two and nine times. The chain recombines TRBV12-5 with TRBJ2-2; D is possibly TRBD2 (6 bases). V lost 1 base and J 6 bases, leaving 15 bases between the germline ends. The CDR3 has 16 residues. Germline V gene sequence: CDR1 LGHNT, CDR2 FRNRAP. The CDR3 DNA follows: TGTGCTAGTGGTTTGGCCTCCGGGCGGGGTCCCGGGGAGCTGTTTTTT. Amino acid sequence: CASGLASGRGPGELFF.

CDR3 in amino acids: CASSYSAGTREAFF. Written as DNA, the CDR3 is TGTGCCAGCAGTTACTCCGCCGGGACTAGGGAAGCTTTCTTT. V and J are TRBV6-5 and TRBJ1-1; tentative D call: TRBD1 (5 bases). The CDR3 spans 14 residues. The V end lost 0 bases, the J end lost 8 bases, and 13 bases lay between the germline ends. Germline V gene sequence: CDR1 MNHEY, CDR2 SVGAGI.

This clone was found a few times. The rearrangement links TRBV25-1 to TRBJ2-2; D is possibly TRBD1 (6 bases). V lost 1 base to trimming and J lost 5 bases, with 17 bases between them. From germline, CDR1 is MGHDK and CDR2 SYGVNS. The CDR3 consists of 17 residues. The CDR3 DNA reads TGTGCCAGCAGTGAATCCCCCAGCAGGGGCGATACCGGGGAGCTGTTTTTT. Translated: CASSESPSRGDTGELFF.

The chain joins TRBV27 to TRBJ2-5; a weak D match, TRBD1 (5 bases). The DNA end is more similar to TRBJ2-7, so the J call may be wrong. The CDR3 spans 14 residues. CDR1 and CDR2 from the germline V gene are MNHEY and SMNVEV (reference sequence). The CDR3 sequence is CASSHSRASYEQYF. In DNA form, the CDR3 reads TGTGCCAGCAGTCATTCCAGGGCCTCCTACGAGCAGTACTTC.

This clone was seen only a few times. The chain has TRBV29-1 and TRBJ1-2; 7 nucleotides line up with TRBD1. The CDR3 runs 12 residues. Trimming cost V 6 bases and J 5 bases; bases outside gene matches: 6. Germline CDR1 SQVTM, CDR2 ANQGSEA. The CDR3 is CSVGDRAYGYTF. The CDR3 DNA is TGCAGCGTCGGTGACAGGGCGTATGGCTACACCTTC.

V is TRBV11-2 and J is TRBJ2-1; D is perhaps TRBD2 (5 bases). Germline CDR1 and CDR2: SGHAT and FQNNGV. CDR3 size: 17 residues. Between the trimmed V and J ends, which lost 4 bases and 8 bases, there was a span of 24 bases. This CDR3 reads CASSSKRTFGVWDEQFF. The DNA of the CDR3 is TGTGCCAGCAGCTCGAAACGGACTTTTGGGGTCTGGGATGAGCAGTTCTTC. The full variable domain, with the rest looked up from reference TRBV11-2 and TRBJ2-1, is EAGVAQSPRYKIIEKRQSVAFWCNPISGHATLYWYQQILGQGPKLLIQFQNNGVVDDSQLPKDRFSAERLKGVDSTLKIQPAKLEDSAVYLCASSSKRTFGVWDEQFFGPGTRLTVL.

The chain couples TRBV28 to TRBJ2-7; 9 bases are a match to TRBD1. J was trimmed by 1 base and V by 4 bases; bases with no gene match: 11. This CDR3 comprises 17 residues. The germline V gene has CDR1 MDHEN and CDR2 SYDVKM. The CDR3 spells CASSSEPGTGRSYEQYF. The CDR3, as DNA: TGTGCCAGCAGTTCCGAGCCTGGGACAGGGCGATCCTACGAGCAGTACTTC.

V and J are TRBV7-8 and TRBJ1-1, with 9 positions matching TRBD1. This CDR3 has 16 residues. Germline V gives CDR1 SGHVS, CDR2 FQNEAQ. Losses at the gene ends were 5 bases for V and 1 base for J; bases not matched to a gene: 8. This chain's CDR3 is CASSPPRGQGNTEAFF. CDR3 DNA sequence: TGTGCCAGCAGCCCCCCCAGGGGACAGGGGAACACTGAAGCTTTCTTT. The whole variable domain, filled in from reference TRBV7-8 and TRBJ1-1, reads GAGVSQSPRYKVAKRGQDVALRCDPISGHVSLFWYQQALGQGPEFLTYFQNEAQLDKSGLPSDRFFAERPEGSVSTLKIQRTQQEDSAVYLCASSPPRGQGNTEAFFGQGTRLTVV.

With regard to this clone: A junction end diverges from the germline sequence, so it may reflect a read error. The chain couples TRBV7-9 to TRBJ2-6, with D possibly TRBD1 on 5 matching bases. Germline-derived CDR1 and CDR2 are SEHNR and FQNEAQ (reference sequence). This CDR3 contains 16 residues. The CDR3 loop is CSSSSVTASGANVLTF. The DNA for the CDR3 is TGTTCCAGCAGCTCAGTGACAGCGTCTGGGGCCAACGTCCTGACTTTC.